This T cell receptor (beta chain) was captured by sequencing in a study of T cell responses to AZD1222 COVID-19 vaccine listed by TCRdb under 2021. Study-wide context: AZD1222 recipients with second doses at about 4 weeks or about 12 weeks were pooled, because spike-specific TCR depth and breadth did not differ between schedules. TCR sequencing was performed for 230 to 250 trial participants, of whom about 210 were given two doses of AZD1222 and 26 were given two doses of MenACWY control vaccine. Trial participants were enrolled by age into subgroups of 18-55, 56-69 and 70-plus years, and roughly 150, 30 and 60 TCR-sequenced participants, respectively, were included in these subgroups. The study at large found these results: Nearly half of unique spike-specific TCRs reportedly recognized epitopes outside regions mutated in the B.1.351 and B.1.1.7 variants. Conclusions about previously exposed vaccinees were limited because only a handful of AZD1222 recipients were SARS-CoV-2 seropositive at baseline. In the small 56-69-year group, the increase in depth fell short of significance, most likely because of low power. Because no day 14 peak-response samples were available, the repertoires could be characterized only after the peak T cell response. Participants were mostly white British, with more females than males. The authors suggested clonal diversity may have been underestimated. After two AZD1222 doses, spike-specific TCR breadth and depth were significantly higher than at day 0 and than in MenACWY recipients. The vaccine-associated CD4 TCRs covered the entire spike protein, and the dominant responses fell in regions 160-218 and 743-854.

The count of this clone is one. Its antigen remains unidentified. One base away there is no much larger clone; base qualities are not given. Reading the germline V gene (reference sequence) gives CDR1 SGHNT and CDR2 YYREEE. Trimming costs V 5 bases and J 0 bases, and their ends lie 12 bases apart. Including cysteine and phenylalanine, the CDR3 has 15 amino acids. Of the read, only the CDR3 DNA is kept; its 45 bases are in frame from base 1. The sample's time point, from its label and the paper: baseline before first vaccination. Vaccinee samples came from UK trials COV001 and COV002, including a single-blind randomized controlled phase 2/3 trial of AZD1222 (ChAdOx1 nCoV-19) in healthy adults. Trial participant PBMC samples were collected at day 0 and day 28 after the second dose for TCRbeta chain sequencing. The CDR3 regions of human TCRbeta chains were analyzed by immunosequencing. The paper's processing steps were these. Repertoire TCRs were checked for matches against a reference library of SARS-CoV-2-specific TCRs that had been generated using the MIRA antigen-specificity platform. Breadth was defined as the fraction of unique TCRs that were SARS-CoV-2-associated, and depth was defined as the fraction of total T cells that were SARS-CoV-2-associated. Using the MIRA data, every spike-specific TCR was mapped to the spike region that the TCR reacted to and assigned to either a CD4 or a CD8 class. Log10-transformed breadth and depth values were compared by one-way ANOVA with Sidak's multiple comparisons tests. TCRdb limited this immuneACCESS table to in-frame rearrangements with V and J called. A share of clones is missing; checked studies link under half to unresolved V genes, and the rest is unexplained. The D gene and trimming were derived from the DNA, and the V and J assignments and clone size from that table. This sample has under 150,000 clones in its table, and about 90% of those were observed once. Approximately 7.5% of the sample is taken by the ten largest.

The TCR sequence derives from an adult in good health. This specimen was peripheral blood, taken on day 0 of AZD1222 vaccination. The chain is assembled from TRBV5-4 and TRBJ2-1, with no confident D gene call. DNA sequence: TGTGCCAGCAGAAGTGAGCTCCCCTCCTACAATGAGCAGTTCTTC. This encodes CASRSELPSYNEQFF. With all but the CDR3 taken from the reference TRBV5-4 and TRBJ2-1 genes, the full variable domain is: ETGVTQSPTHLIKTRGQQVTLRCSSQSGHNTVSWYQQALGQGPQFIFQYYREEENGRGNFPPRFSGLQFPNYSSELNVNALELDDSALYLCASRSELPSYNEQFFGPGTRLTVL.